The subject of this entry is one TCR beta chain. Assay used: immunoSEQ multiplex PCR; TCRdb lists only in-frame clones, some missing. The sample holds 50,000 to 65,000 clones, around nine tenths seen once. The data are from a study of T cell changes during pregnancy in multiple sclerosis. Germline-derived CDR1 and CDR2 are KGHSH and LQKENI. Trimming took 0 bases from V and 6 from J, leaving 9 bases between them. The CDR3 is 14 amino acids. This specimen consisted of CD4+ T cells from peripheral blood mononuclear cells, obtained in the third trimester of pregnancy. This receptor was obtained from a female donor with multiple sclerosis, enrolled in a pregnancy study. J is TRBJ2-1 and V is TRBV18, with no clear D. This chain's CDR3 is CASSPPVQTNEQFF. The CDR3 region has the DNA TGTGCCAGCTCACCACCGGTACAAACCAATGAGCAGTTCTTC.